This T cell receptor (beta chain) was observed in a study of cytomegalovirus exposure and HLA in healthy donors. A multiplex PCR was run with 60 Vbeta primers and 13 Jbeta primers. Method: immunoSEQ multiplex PCR; TCRdb's copy keeps in-frame clones and lacks some. Here the sample spans some 60,000 clones, approximately 85% being singletons. With 6 bases clipped from V and 4 bases from J, the junction kept 8 bases outside the gene matches. The CDR3 length is 15 residues. Looked up from germline, CDR1 is SGHVS and CDR2 is FNYEAQ. V usage is TRBV7-6 and J usage is TRBJ1-3; 8 bases line up with TRBD1. Sequencing used PBMCs. This receptor was obtained from a female donor in good health and CMV-seronegative. DNA of the CDR3: TGTGCCAGCAGACCAAGCGACAGGGGAGGAAACACCATATATTTT. Amino acid sequence: CASRPSDRGGNTIYF.